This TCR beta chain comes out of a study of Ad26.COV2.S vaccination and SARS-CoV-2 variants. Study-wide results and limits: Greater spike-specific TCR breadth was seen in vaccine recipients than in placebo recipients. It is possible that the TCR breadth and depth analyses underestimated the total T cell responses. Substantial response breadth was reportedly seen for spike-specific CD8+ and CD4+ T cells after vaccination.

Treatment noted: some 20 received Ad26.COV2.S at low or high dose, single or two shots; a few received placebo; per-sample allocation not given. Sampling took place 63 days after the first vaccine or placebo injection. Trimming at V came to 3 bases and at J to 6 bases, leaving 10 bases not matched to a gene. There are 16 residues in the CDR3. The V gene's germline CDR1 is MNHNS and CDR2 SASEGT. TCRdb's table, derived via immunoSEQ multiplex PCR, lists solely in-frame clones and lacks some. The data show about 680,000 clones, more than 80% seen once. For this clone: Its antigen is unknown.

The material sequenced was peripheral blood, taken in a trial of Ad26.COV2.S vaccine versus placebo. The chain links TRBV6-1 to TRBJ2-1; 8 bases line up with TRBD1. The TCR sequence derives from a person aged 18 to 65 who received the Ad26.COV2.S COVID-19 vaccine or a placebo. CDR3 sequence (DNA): TGTGCCAGCAGTGACCAATGGGAGACAGGGGTCAATGAGCAGTTCTTC. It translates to CASSDQWETGVNEQFF.